These T cell receptor beta chains were read from a single sample in a study of cytomegalovirus exposure and HLA in healthy donors. Method: immunoSEQ multiplex PCR; TCRdb's copy keeps in-frame clones and lacks some. The table has around 190,000 clones, 85% seen once. The sequenced sample consisted of PBMCs. The source of these receptors is a woman aged 50 to 60 in good health and CMV-seronegative. Both conserved end residues are part of each CDR3. Fields, in order: clone size, V gene, J gene, CDR3 length, D gene, CDR3 protein, CDR3 DNA. A D gene is named only where the DNA matches it firmly. Rows may omit the clone size; those that give it use once, few, many or a size class.

size: NA
V: TRBV7-9
J: TRBJ1-2
length: 14
D: NA
CDR3: CSSSLVRGADGYTF
DNA: TGTTCCAGCAGCTTAGTCCGGGGGGCGGATGGCTACACCTTC

size: NA
V: TRBV6-1
J: TRBJ2-3
length: 15
D: TRBD1
CDR3: CASIPPGQGGGGQYF
DNA: TGTGCCAGCATTCCTCCGGGACAGGGTGGGGGGGGGCAGTATTTT

size: NA
V: TRBV7-3
J: TRBJ2-2
length: 15
D: NA
CDR3: CASSPIGGNTGELFF
DNA: TGTGCCAGCAGCCCCATAGGGGGGAACACCGGGGAGCTGTTTTTT

size: NA
V: TRBV4-2
J: TRBJ1-2
length: 16
D: NA
CDR3: CASSQEGAAPNYGYTF
DNA: TGTGCCAGCAGCCAAGAAGGGGCGGCTCCTAACTATGGCTACACCTTC

size: few
V: TRBV7-2
J: TRBJ1-2
length: 15
D: NA
CDR3: CASSLEAGANYGYTF
DNA: TGTGCCAGCAGCTTAGAGGCGGGGGCTAACTATGGCTACACCTTC

size: NA
V: TRBV6-5
J: TRBJ2-2
length: 16
D: NA
CDR3: CASSSTRGFSAGELFF
DNA: TGTGCCAGCAGTTCCACCCGGGGATTTTCGGCCGGGGAGCTGTTTTTT

size: few
V: TRBV18
J: TRBJ2-1
length: 16
D: NA
CDR3: CASSPPAGLVGNEQFF
DNA: TGTGCCAGCTCACCACCAGCGGGTCTCGTAGGCAATGAGCAGTTCTTC

size: NA
V: TRBV4-1
J: TRBJ1-5
length: 14
D: NA
CDR3: CASSQDIRAGPQHF
DNA: TGCGCCAGCAGCCAAGATATCCGAGCTGGGCCCCAGCATTTT

size: NA
V: TRBV5-1
J: TRBJ1-2
length: 13
D: NA
CDR3: CASSQDKRGGYTF
DNA: TGCGCCAGCAGCCAGGATAAAAGGGGTGGCTACACCTTC

size: NA
V: TRBV28
J: TRBJ2-7
length: 16
D: TRBD2
CDR3: CASSLPGLAGVYEQYF
DNA: TGTGCCAGCAGTTTGCCCGGACTAGCGGGAGTGTACGAGCAGTACTTC

size: NA
V: TRBV4-1
J: TRBJ2-1
length: 16
D: TRBD2
CDR3: CASSLGGGRADHEQFF
DNA: TGCGCCAGCAGCCTCGGAGGCGGGAGGGCCGATCATGAGCAGTTCTTC

size: NA
V: TRBV4-1
J: TRBJ2-6
length: 16
D: NA
CDR3: CASSPQEADGANVLTF
DNA: TGCGCCAGCAGCCCTCAGGAGGCGGATGGGGCCAACGTCCTGACTTTC

size: NA
V: TRBV14
J: TRBJ2-1
length: 18
D: TRBD2
CDR3: CASSLQTPAGGPNNEQFF
DNA: TGTGCCAGCAGCTTACAAACGCCAGCGGGAGGGCCAAACAATGAGCAGTTCTTC

size: NA
V: TRBV7-9
J: TRBJ2-2
length: 15
D: NA
CDR3: CASSRRESGTGELFF
DNA: TGTGCCAGCAGCAGGAGGGAGTCGGGCACCGGGGAGCTGTTTTTT

size: once
V: TRBV25-1
J: TRBJ2-7
length: 15
D: TRBD2
CDR3: CASSETGTSGGEQYF
DNA: TGTGCCAGCAGTGAAACCGGGACTAGCGGGGGCGAGCAGTACTTC

size: NA
V: TRBV27
J: TRBJ2-7
length: 15
D: NA
CDR3: CASSLPTRSSYEQYF
DNA: TGTGCCAGCAGTTTACCCACCCGGTCTTCCTACGAGCAGTACTTC

size: NA
V: TRBV28
J: TRBJ1-5
length: 14
D: NA
CDR3: CASSLGRGNQPQHF
DNA: TGTGCCAGCAGTTTAGGTCGGGGCAATCAGCCCCAGCATTTT

size: few
V: TRBV6-6
J: TRBJ2-7
length: 15
D: NA
CDR3: CASSYGGSSTYEQYF
DNA: TGTGCCAGCAGTTACGGGGGCTCTTCCACCTACGAGCAGTACTTC